This is a list of T cell receptor beta chains from one sample in a study of metastatic and nonmetastatic thyroid tumors. TCRdb reanalyzed the PCR reads with MiXCR. The table records some 21,000 clones, around 17% of them present only once. Sequencing was carried out using blood. These receptors all stem from a male donor with papillary thyroid cancer or a benign thyroid nodule (not recorded which). Some clones in this sample may be carry-over from other donors' samples. Each CDR3 is given with its conserved first and last residue. Fields, in order: CDR3 protein, CDR3 DNA, V gene, clone size, J gene, D gene. D genes are given only for firm matches. Rows may omit the clone size; those that give it use once, few, many or a size class.

cdr3_aa: CATSNLDRGDNEQFF
cdr3_nt: TGTGCCACCAGCAACTTAGACAGGGGTGACAATGAGCAGTTCTTC
v_call: TRBV15
clone_size: many
j_call: TRBJ2-1
d_call: TRBD1

cdr3_aa: CASSVGSDYEQYF
cdr3_nt: TGTGCCAGCAGCGTCGGGAGTGACTACGAGCAGTACTTC
v_call: TRBV9
clone_size: many
j_call: TRBJ2-7
d_call: NA

cdr3_aa: CASSLSPAREEQYF
cdr3_nt: TGTGCCAGCAGCTTATCACCGGCCCGAGAGGAGCAGTACTTC
v_call: TRBV7-2
clone_size: many
j_call: TRBJ2-7
d_call: NA

cdr3_aa: CASSIDSRGTGEAFF
cdr3_nt: TGTGCCAGTAGTATAGACTCACGGGGGACAGGTGAAGCTTTCTTT
v_call: TRBV19
clone_size: few
j_call: TRBJ1-1
d_call: TRBD1

cdr3_aa: CASSSFSRGEETQYF
cdr3_nt: TGTGCCAGCAGCTCCTTTAGCCGCGGGGAAGAGACCCAGTACTTC
v_call: TRBV5-8
clone_size: NA
j_call: TRBJ2-5
d_call: NA

cdr3_aa: CASSLSHLGTYGYTF
cdr3_nt: TGTGCCAGCAGTTTATCCCATCTCGGTACCTATGGCTACACCTTC
v_call: TRBV28
clone_size: NA
j_call: TRBJ1-2
d_call: NA

cdr3_aa: CASRKGGSSYNEQFF
cdr3_nt: TGTGCCAGCAGAAAGGGGGGGAGCTCCTACAATGAGCAGTTCTTC
v_call: TRBV2
clone_size: many
j_call: TRBJ2-1
d_call: NA

cdr3_aa: CASSLPSKGNTEAFF
cdr3_nt: TGTGCCAGCAGTTTACCCAGCAAGGGGAACACTGAAGCTTTCTTT
v_call: TRBV12-3/TRBV12-4
clone_size: many
j_call: TRBJ1-1
d_call: NA

cdr3_aa: CSVEGGGDSDGYTF
cdr3_nt: TGCAGCGTTGAAGGGGGGGGGGATAGCGATGGCTACACCTTC
v_call: TRBV29-1
clone_size: many
j_call: TRBJ1-2
d_call: NA

cdr3_aa: CASSQEGRMNTEAFF
cdr3_nt: TGTGCCAGCAGCCAAGAGGGACGGATGAACACTGAAGCTTTCTTT
v_call: TRBV4-2
clone_size: many
j_call: TRBJ1-1
d_call: NA

cdr3_aa: CASSLVGGESPLHF
cdr3_nt: TGTGCCAGCAGTTTAGTTGGAGGGGAATCACCCCTCCACTTT
v_call: TRBV12-3/TRBV12-4
clone_size: medium-sized
j_call: TRBJ1-6
d_call: NA

cdr3_aa: CAWSEARRSEKLFF
cdr3_nt: TGTGCCTGGAGTGAGGCAAGGAGGTCGGAAAAACTGTTTTTT
v_call: TRBV30
clone_size: medium-sized
j_call: TRBJ1-4
d_call: NA

cdr3_aa: CASGAGVSSYNEQFF
cdr3_nt: TGTGCCAGCGGAGCGGGCGTGAGCTCCTACAATGAGCAGTTCTTC
v_call: TRBV11-2
clone_size: many
j_call: TRBJ2-1
d_call: NA

cdr3_aa: CASSSGIHGNEQFF
cdr3_nt: TGTGCCAGCAGTTCCGGGATCCACGGCAATGAGCAGTTCTTC
v_call: TRBV6-1
clone_size: few
j_call: TRBJ2-1
d_call: NA

cdr3_aa: CASSFTYSLEAFF
cdr3_nt: TGCGCCAGCAGCTTTACATACAGCCTTGAAGCTTTCTTT
v_call: TRBV5-1
clone_size: NA
j_call: TRBJ1-1
d_call: NA

cdr3_aa: CASSLIPPGELFF
cdr3_nt: TGTGCCAGCAGTTTAATCCCCCCCGGGGAGCTGTTTTTT
v_call: TRBV12-3/TRBV12-4
clone_size: many
j_call: TRBJ2-2
d_call: NA

cdr3_aa: CASSFKSYLAGETQYF
cdr3_nt: TGTGCCAGCAGCTTCAAGTCTTATCTAGCGGGGGAGACCCAGTACTTC
v_call: TRBV7-9
clone_size: many
j_call: TRBJ2-5
d_call: TRBD2

cdr3_aa: CASSSSGRAGTADTQYF
cdr3_nt: TGTGCCAGCAGTTCTAGCGGGAGGGCGGGGACGGCAGATACGCAGTATTTT
v_call: TRBV12-3/TRBV12-4
clone_size: many
j_call: TRBJ2-3
d_call: TRBD2

cdr3_aa: CASAPYGYEQYF
cdr3_nt: TGTGCCAGCGCGCCCTATGGTTACGAGCAGTACTTC
v_call: TRBV6-1
clone_size: large
j_call: TRBJ2-7
d_call: NA

cdr3_aa: CASSLDGGQNYGYTF
cdr3_nt: TGTGCCAGCAGCTTAGACGGGGGGCAGAATTATGGCTACACCTTC
v_call: TRBV7-9
clone_size: NA
j_call: TRBJ1-2
d_call: NA

cdr3_aa: CSARSRDGWTEAFF
cdr3_nt: TGCAGTGCCCGAAGCCGGGACGGTTGGACTGAAGCTTTCTTT
v_call: TRBV20-1
clone_size: many
j_call: TRBJ1-1
d_call: NA

cdr3_aa: CAISDTSGSYNEQFF
cdr3_nt: TGTGCCATCAGCGATACTAGCGGGAGTTACAATGAGCAGTTCTTC
v_call: TRBV10-3
clone_size: NA
j_call: TRBJ2-1
d_call: TRBD2

cdr3_aa: CASSLGQNEKLFF
cdr3_nt: TGCGCCAGCAGCTTGGGACAAAATGAAAAACTGTTTTTT
v_call: TRBV5-1
clone_size: many
j_call: TRBJ1-4
d_call: NA

cdr3_aa: CASSMGWSQPQHF
cdr3_nt: TGTGCCAGTAGTATGGGATGGAGTCAGCCCCAGCATTTT
v_call: TRBV19
clone_size: NA
j_call: TRBJ1-5
d_call: NA

cdr3_aa: CATSDWDGQYF
cdr3_nt: TGTGCCACCAGTGATTGGGACGGGCAGTACTTC
v_call: TRBV24-1
clone_size: NA
j_call: TRBJ2-7
d_call: NA

cdr3_aa: CASSPGTGSNQPQHF
cdr3_nt: TGCGCCAGCAGCCCGGGGACAGGTAGCAATCAGCCCCAGCATTTT
v_call: TRBV5-1
clone_size: many
j_call: TRBJ1-5
d_call: TRBD1

cdr3_aa: CASSPRYRDTEAFF
cdr3_nt: TGTGCCAGCAGTCCCCGTTACAGGGACACTGAAGCTTTCTTT
v_call: TRBV6-1
clone_size: many
j_call: TRBJ1-1
d_call: NA

cdr3_aa: CASSLSQLELFF
cdr3_nt: TGTGCCAGCAGTTTATCACAGCTTGAGCTGTTTTTT
v_call: TRBV28
clone_size: many
j_call: TRBJ2-2
d_call: NA

cdr3_aa: CASSLALAGTYNEQFF
cdr3_nt: TGTGCCAGCAGCTTGGCCCTAGCGGGGACATACAATGAGCAGTTCTTC
v_call: TRBV7-9
clone_size: many
j_call: TRBJ2-1
d_call: TRBD2

cdr3_aa: CSARATGGAVQSASYEQYF
cdr3_nt: TGCAGTGCTAGAGCAACAGGGGGCGCGGTACAATCAGCCTCCTACGAGCAGTACTTC
v_call: TRBV20-1
clone_size: many
j_call: TRBJ2-7
d_call: TRBD1

cdr3_aa: CASSLAGNYEQYF
cdr3_nt: TGTGCCAGCAGCTTAGCTGGGAACTACGAGCAGTACTTC
v_call: TRBV11-1
clone_size: NA
j_call: TRBJ2-7
d_call: NA

cdr3_aa: CSARDLGGISYEQYF
cdr3_nt: TGCAGTGCTAGAGATCTAGGCGGGATCTCCTACGAGCAGTACTTC
v_call: TRBV20-1
clone_size: many
j_call: TRBJ2-7
d_call: NA

cdr3_aa: CASIGEGNTIYF
cdr3_nt: TGTGCCAGCATTGGGGAAGGAAACACCATATATTTT
v_call: TRBV12-3/TRBV12-4
clone_size: many
j_call: TRBJ1-3
d_call: NA

cdr3_aa: CASRPETSYEQYF
cdr3_nt: TGTGCCAGCAGACCAGAGACAAGTTACGAGCAGTACTTC
v_call: TRBV27
clone_size: few
j_call: TRBJ2-7
d_call: NA

cdr3_aa: CATRIDGSYNSPLHF
cdr3_nt: TGTGCCACACGAATCGACGGCTCCTATAATTCACCCCTCCACTTT
v_call: TRBV19
clone_size: many
j_call: TRBJ1-6
d_call: NA

cdr3_aa: CASSEPIRYTLYEQYF
cdr3_nt: TGTGCCAGCAGTGAGCCTATACGGTACACCTTGTACGAGCAGTACTTC
v_call: TRBV6-1
clone_size: NA
j_call: TRBJ2-7
d_call: NA

cdr3_aa: CASYSFWGRFCGSSQETQYF
cdr3_nt: TGTGCCAGCTACTCTTTTTGGGGGAGATTTTGCGGGTCCTCCCAAGAGACCCAGTACTTC
v_call: TRBV27
clone_size: many
j_call: TRBJ2-5
d_call: NA

cdr3_aa: CASSTRGLNEKLFF
cdr3_nt: TGTGCCAGCAGTACCCGGGGCCTTAATGAAAAACTGTTTTTT
v_call: TRBV28
clone_size: many
j_call: TRBJ1-4
d_call: NA

cdr3_aa: CSVRRGELYNEQFF
cdr3_nt: TGCAGTGTCCGTAGGGGGGAGCTTTACAATGAGCAGTTCTTC
v_call: TRBV20-1
clone_size: NA
j_call: TRBJ2-1
d_call: NA

cdr3_aa: CASNAGTVNTEAFF
cdr3_nt: TGTGCCAGTAACGCGGGGACAGTGAACACTGAAGCTTTCTTT
v_call: TRBV19
clone_size: many
j_call: TRBJ1-1
d_call: TRBD1

cdr3_aa: CASTRDWQQSFQETQYF
cdr3_nt: TGTGCCAGCACCAGGGACTGGCAGCAATCCTTTCAAGAGACCCAGTACTTC
v_call: TRBV6-1
clone_size: many
j_call: TRBJ2-5
d_call: NA

cdr3_aa: CSLLQSDGYTF
cdr3_nt: TGCAGTCTTTTACAGTCGGATGGCTACACCTTC
v_call: TRBV20-1
clone_size: NA
j_call: TRBJ1-2
d_call: NA

cdr3_aa: CSAHLTGGSQGYTF
cdr3_nt: TGCAGTGCTCACTTGACAGGGGGCTCTCAGGGCTACACCTTC
v_call: TRBV20-1
clone_size: once
j_call: TRBJ1-2
d_call: TRBD1

cdr3_aa: CASSFGQGMETQYF
cdr3_nt: TGTGCCAGCAGCTTTGGACAGGGGATGGAGACCCAGTACTTC
v_call: TRBV11-2
clone_size: many
j_call: TRBJ2-5
d_call: TRBD1

cdr3_aa: CASSQTTGTGGHNEQFF
cdr3_nt: TGCGCCAGCAGCCAAACCACCGGGACAGGGGGCCACAATGAGCAGTTCTTC
v_call: TRBV4-1
clone_size: many
j_call: TRBJ2-1
d_call: TRBD1

cdr3_aa: CSASGSPPTDTQYF
cdr3_nt: TGCAGTGCTAGCGGCTCCCCCCCCACAGATACGCAGTATTTT
v_call: TRBV20-1
clone_size: many
j_call: TRBJ2-3
d_call: NA

cdr3_aa: CAISIRDQETQYF
cdr3_nt: TGTGCCATCTCTATCCGGGACCAAGAGACCCAGTACTTC
v_call: TRBV24-1
clone_size: many
j_call: TRBJ2-5
d_call: NA

cdr3_aa: CASSQDPSLGGTEAFF
cdr3_nt: TGTGCCAGCAGCCAAGACCCGTCCCTCGGGGGAACTGAAGCTTTCTTT
v_call: TRBV4-2
clone_size: many
j_call: TRBJ1-1
d_call: NA

cdr3_aa: CASSVGWRSGGASYEQYF
cdr3_nt: TGTGCCAGCAGCGTAGGATGGCGTAGCGGGGGGGCCTCCTACGAGCAGTACTTC
v_call: TRBV9
clone_size: medium-sized
j_call: TRBJ2-7
d_call: TRBD2

cdr3_aa: CSARDRERLAGNTIYF
cdr3_nt: TGCAGTGCTAGAGATAGAGAAAGGTTGGCTGGAAACACCATATATTTT
v_call: TRBV20-1
clone_size: many
j_call: TRBJ1-3
d_call: NA

cdr3_aa: CASSLAGYTDTQYF
cdr3_nt: TGTGCCAGCAGCTTAGCGGGGTACACAGATACGCAGTATTTT
v_call: TRBV7-3
clone_size: many
j_call: TRBJ2-3
d_call: NA

cdr3_aa: CASSDVGANEQFF
cdr3_nt: TGTGCCAGCAGTGATGTTGGGGCCAATGAGCAGTTCTTC
v_call: TRBV2
clone_size: many
j_call: TRBJ2-1
d_call: NA

cdr3_aa: CASSLAGKLNEKLFF
cdr3_nt: TGTGCCAGCAGCTTGGCCGGGAAATTGAATGAAAAACTGTTTTTT
v_call: TRBV5-8
clone_size: many
j_call: TRBJ1-4
d_call: NA

cdr3_aa: CASSLDPPGELFF
cdr3_nt: TGTGCCAGCAGCTTGGATCCCCCCGGGGAGCTGTTTTTT
v_call: TRBV5-6
clone_size: many
j_call: TRBJ2-2
d_call: NA

cdr3_aa: CASSPYVNNEQFF
cdr3_nt: TGTGCCAGCTCTCCCTACGTAAACAATGAGCAGTTCTTC
v_call: TRBV18
clone_size: medium-sized
j_call: TRBJ2-1
d_call: NA

cdr3_aa: CASSLAVAGGVRGTDTQYF
cdr3_nt: TGTGCCAGCAGTTTAGCGGTAGCGGGAGGGGTACGAGGCACAGATACGCAGTATTTT
v_call: TRBV12-3/TRBV12-4
clone_size: many
j_call: TRBJ2-3
d_call: TRBD2

cdr3_aa: CASSYSTSGGETQYF
cdr3_nt: TGTGCCAGCAGTTACTCGACTAGCGGGGGAGAGACCCAGTACTTC
v_call: TRBV27
clone_size: NA
j_call: TRBJ2-5
d_call: TRBD2

cdr3_aa: CAAGAANYGYTF
cdr3_nt: TGTGCCGCAGGGGCTGCTAACTATGGCTACACCTTC
v_call: TRBV28
clone_size: few
j_call: TRBJ1-2
d_call: NA

cdr3_aa: CASSWRGGLGRNEQFF
cdr3_nt: TGTGCCAGCAGCTGGAGGGGTGGACTAGGTAGGAATGAGCAGTTCTTC
v_call: TRBV28
clone_size: many
j_call: TRBJ2-1
d_call: TRBD2